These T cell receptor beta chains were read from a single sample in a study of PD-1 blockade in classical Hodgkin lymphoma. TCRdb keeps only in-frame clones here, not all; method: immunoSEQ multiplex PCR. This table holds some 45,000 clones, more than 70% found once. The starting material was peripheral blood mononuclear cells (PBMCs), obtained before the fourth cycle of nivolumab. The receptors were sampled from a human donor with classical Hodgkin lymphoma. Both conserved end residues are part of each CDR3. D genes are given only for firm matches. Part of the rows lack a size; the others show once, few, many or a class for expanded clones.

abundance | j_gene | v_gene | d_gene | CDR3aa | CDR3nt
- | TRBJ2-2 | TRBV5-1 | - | CASSLGHGDTGELFF | TGCGCCAGCAGCTTGGGACACGGTGACACCGGGGAGCTGTTTTTT
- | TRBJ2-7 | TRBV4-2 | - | CASSPEHLRTDEQYF | TGTGCCAGCAGCCCAGAACACCTTCGGACGGACGAGCAGTACTTC
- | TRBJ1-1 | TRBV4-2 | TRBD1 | CASSRQGARDTEAFF | TGTGCCAGCAGCCGACAGGGGGCGAGGGACACTGAAGCTTTCTTT
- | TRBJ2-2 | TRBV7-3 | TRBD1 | CASSLSGTGRSGELFF | TGTGCCAGCAGCTTAAGCGGGACAGGGCGATCCGGGGAGCTGTTTTTT
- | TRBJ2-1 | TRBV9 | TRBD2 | CASSVSLAGGNEQFF | TGTGCCAGCAGCGTATCCCTAGCGGGGGGCAATGAGCAGTTCTTC
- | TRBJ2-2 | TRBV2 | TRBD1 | CASSWDRLTGELFF | TGTGCCAGCAGCTGGGACAGACTTACCGGGGAGCTGTTTTTT
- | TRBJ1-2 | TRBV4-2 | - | CASSQDPWQGDYGYTF | TGTGCCAGCAGCCAAGATCCGTGGCAGGGTGACTATGGCTACACCTTC
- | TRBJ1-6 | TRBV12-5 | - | CASGLVLTDINSPLHF | TGTGCTAGTGGTTTGGTACTGACAGACATCAATTCACCCCTCCACTTT
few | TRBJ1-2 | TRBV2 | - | CASSDSKPYGYTF | TGTGCCAGCAGCGACTCGAAACCCTATGGCTACACCTTC
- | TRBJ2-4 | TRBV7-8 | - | CASSYGARDIQYF | TGTGCCAGCAGCTACGGGGCGCGAGACATTCAGTACTTC
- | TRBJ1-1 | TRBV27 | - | CASSLSGDTEAFF | TGTGCCAGCAGTTTATCGGGAGACACTGAAGCTTTCTTT
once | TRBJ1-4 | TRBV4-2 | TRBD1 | CASSQDPGGGEKLFF | TGTGCCAGCAGCCAAGACCCAGGGGGCGGTGAAAAACTGTTTTTT
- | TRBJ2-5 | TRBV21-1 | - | CASRTDRVETQYF | TGTGCCAGCAGAACGGACAGGGTGGAGACCCAGTACTTC
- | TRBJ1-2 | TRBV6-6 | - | CASRDSGFYGYTF | TGTGCCAGCAGGGATTCAGGGTTCTATGGCTACACCTTC
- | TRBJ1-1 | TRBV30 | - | CAWSVTGQTEAFF | TGTGCCTGGAGTGTCACAGGTCAGACTGAAGCTTTCTTT
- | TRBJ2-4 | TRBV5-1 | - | CASSPRTEAKNIQYF | TGCGCCAGCAGCCCAAGGACAGAAGCCAAAAACATTCAGTACTTC
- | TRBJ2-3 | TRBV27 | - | CASSYLGAGDTQYF | TGTGCCAGCAGCTATCTCGGGGCGGGAGATACGCAGTATTTT
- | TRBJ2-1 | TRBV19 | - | CASSMSTRYNEQFF | TGTGCCAGTAGTATGTCGACTAGATATAATGAGCAGTTCTTC
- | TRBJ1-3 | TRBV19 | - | CASSEEGLRKTGNTIYF | TGTGCCAGTAGTGAGGAGGGCCTCCGCAAAACTGGAAACACCATATATTTT
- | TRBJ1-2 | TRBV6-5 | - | CASSYSAGRLNYGYTF | TGTGCCAGCAGTTACTCGGCAGGGCGGCTTAACTATGGCTACACCTTC
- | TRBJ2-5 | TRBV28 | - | CASSHGREETQYF | TGTGCCAGCAGTCACGGAAGGGAAGAGACCCAGTACTTC
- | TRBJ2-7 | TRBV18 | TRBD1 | CASSAQDRGNEQYF | TGTGCCAGCTCAGCTCAGGACAGGGGTAACGAGCAGTACTTC
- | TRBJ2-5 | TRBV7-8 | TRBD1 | CASSSGDRAETQYF | TGTGCCAGCAGCTCAGGTGACAGGGCGGAGACCCAGTACTTC
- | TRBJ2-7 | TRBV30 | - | CAGIRTGHAYEQYF | TGTGCCGGCATAAGAACAGGGCACGCCTACGAGCAGTACTTC
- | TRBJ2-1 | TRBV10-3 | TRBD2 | CAIRGLAPDEQFF | TGTGCCATCAGAGGACTAGCGCCAGACGAGCAGTTCTTC
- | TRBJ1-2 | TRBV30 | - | CAWNPQGKDGYTF | TGTGCCTGGAACCCACAGGGTAAGGATGGCTACACCTTC
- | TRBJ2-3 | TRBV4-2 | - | CASSQEWLALDTQYF | TGTGCCAGCAGCCAAGAATGGCTAGCGCTAGATACGCAGTATTTT
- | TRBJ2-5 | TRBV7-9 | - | CASSLTQNQETQYF | TGTGCCAGCAGCTTAACACAGAACCAAGAGACCCAGTACTTC
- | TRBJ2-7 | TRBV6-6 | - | CASSRGPPESYEQYF | TGTGCCAGCAGTCGAGGACCCCCAGAGTCCTACGAGCAGTACTTC
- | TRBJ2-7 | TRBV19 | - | CASSIMGGPYEQYF | TGTGCCAGTAGTATTATGGGCGGACCCTACGAGCAGTACTTC
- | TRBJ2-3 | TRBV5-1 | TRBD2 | CASSHRTSGGSQLTDTQYF | TGCGCCAGCAGTCACCGGACTAGCGGGGGGTCTCAGCTCACAGATACGCAGTATTTT
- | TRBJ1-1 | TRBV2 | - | CASRDTGNTEAFF | TGTGCCAGCAGGGACACAGGGAACACTGAAGCTTTCTTT
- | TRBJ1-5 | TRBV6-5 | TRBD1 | CASRPPGGSNQPQHF | TGTGCCAGCAGGCCTCCAGGGGGCAGCAATCAGCCCCAGCATTTT
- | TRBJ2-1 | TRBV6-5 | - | CASSELPGRFF | TGTGCCAGCAGTGAATTGCCAGGTCGGTTCTTC
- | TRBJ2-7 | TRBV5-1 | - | CASSPRDTASEQYF | TGCGCCAGCAGCCCCCGGGACACGGCAAGCGAGCAGTACTTC
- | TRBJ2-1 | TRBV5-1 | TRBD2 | CASSLLAGEGEQFF | TGCGCCAGCAGCTTGTTAGCGGGGGAAGGTGAGCAGTTCTTC
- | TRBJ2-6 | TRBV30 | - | CAWSEAGHPGANVLTF | TGTGCCTGGAGTGAGGCAGGGCATCCCGGGGCCAACGTCCTGACTTTC
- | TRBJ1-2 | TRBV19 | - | CAIWDTRYGYTF | TGTGCCATCTGGGACACCCGATATGGCTACACCTTC
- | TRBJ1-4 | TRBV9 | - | CASGDNNEKLFF | TGTGCCAGCGGGGACAATAATGAAAAACTGTTTTTT
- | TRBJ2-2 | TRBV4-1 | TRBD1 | CASSQDRTGVYTGELFF | TGCGCCAGCAGCCAAGATCGGACAGGGGTGTACACCGGGGAGCTGTTTTTT
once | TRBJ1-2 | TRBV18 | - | CASSPSSTGSNYGYTF | TGTGCCAGCTCACCATCGTCCACAGGATCTAACTATGGCTACACCTTC
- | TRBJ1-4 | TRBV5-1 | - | CASSVRVGDEKLFF | TGCGCCAGCAGCGTGAGAGTGGGTGATGAAAAACTGTTTTTT
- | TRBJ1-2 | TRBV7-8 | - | CASSLGGGGGGYTF | TGTGCCAGCAGCTTAGGGGGAGGAGGTGGTGGCTACACCTTC
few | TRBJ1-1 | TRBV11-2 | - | CASSLERGRTEAFF | TGTGCCAGCAGCTTAGAACGGGGGAGGACTGAAGCTTTCTTT
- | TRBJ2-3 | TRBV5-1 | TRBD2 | CASSLQQPGLAGSTDTQYF | TGCGCCAGCAGCTTGCAACAACCCGGACTAGCGGGCAGCACAGATACGCAGTATTTT
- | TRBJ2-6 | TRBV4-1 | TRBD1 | CASSPDLGDRGQAGANVLTF | TGCGCCAGCAGCCCAGATTTGGGGGACAGGGGGCAGGCTGGGGCCAACGTCCTGACTTTC
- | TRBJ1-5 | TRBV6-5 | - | CASSKGFYSNQPQHF | TGTGCCAGCAGTAAGGGTTTCTATAGCAATCAGCCCCAGCATTTT
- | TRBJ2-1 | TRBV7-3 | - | CASSSGTPNEQFF | TGTGCCAGCAGCTCAGGGACCCCCAATGAGCAGTTCTTC
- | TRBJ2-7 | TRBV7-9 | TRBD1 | CASSAGQVGTLLDF | TGTGCCAGCAGCGCAGGACAGGTCGGGACCCTTCTGGACTTC
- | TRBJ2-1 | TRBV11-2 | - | CASSLSPSPYNEQFF | TGTGCCAGCAGCTTAAGTCCTAGCCCCTACAATGAGCAGTTCTTC
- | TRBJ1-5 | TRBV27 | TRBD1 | CASSRTGGYQPQHF | TGTGCCAGCAGCCGGACAGGGGGGTATCAGCCCCAGCATTTT
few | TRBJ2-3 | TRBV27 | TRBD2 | CASSLRTSGDTQYF | TGTGCCAGCAGTTTAAGGACTAGCGGAGATACGCAGTATTTT
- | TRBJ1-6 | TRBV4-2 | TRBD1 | CASSQGQGQGASPLHF | TGTGCCAGCAGCCAAGGCCAGGGACAGGGGGCCTCACCCCTCCACTTT
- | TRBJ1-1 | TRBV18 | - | CASSPQTGQPEAFF | TGTGCCAGCTCACCACAGACGGGACAACCTGAAGCTTTCTTT